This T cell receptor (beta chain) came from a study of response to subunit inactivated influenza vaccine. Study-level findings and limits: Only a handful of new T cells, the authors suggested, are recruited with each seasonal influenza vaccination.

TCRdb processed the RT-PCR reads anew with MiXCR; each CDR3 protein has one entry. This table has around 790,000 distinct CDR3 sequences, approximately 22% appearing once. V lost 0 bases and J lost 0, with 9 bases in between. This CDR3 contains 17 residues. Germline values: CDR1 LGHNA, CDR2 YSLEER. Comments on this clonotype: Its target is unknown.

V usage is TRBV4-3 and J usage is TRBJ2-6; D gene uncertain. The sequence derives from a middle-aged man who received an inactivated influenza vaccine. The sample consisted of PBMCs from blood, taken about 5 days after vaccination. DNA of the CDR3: TGCGCCAGCAGCCAAGATTGGGATCACTCTGGGGCCAACGTCCTGACTTTC. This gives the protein CASSQDWDHSGANVLTF.